This T cell receptor (beta chain) was sequenced for a study of shared clonotypes between healthy human individuals. CD4+ cells yielded CD45RA+ naive and CD45RA-negative memory subsets. CDR1 is SGHRS and CDR2 is YFSETQ in the germline V gene. The length of the CDR3 is 14 residues. With V trimmed by 4 bases and J by 7 bases, 10 bases remained unmatched. In the authors' workflow: In the immunoSEQ data, sequences were junction-only and lacked quality scores, so filtering differed. TCRdb's copy holds only in-frame clones and misses some; the assay was immunoSEQ multiplex PCR. V and J calls plus clone size are reproduced from that table; the DNA served to infer D and trimming. Here the sample spans under 2.5 million clones, 85% to 95% being singletons.

This receptor was taken from a man aged 18 to 29 in good health. Some clones in this sample may be carry-over from other donors' samples. The sequenced sample consisted of naive CD4+ T cells from PBMCs. Subset of the sample: CD45RA+ positively selected. The chain uses TRBV5-1 and TRBJ2-7; 8 bases fit TRBD1. The CDR3 DNA is TGCGCCAGCAGCGACGGACAGGGCCCCTTGGAGCAGTACTTC. Translated: CASSDGQGPLEQYF. The full variable domain, its missing parts supplied by reference TRBV5-1 and TRBJ2-7, is KAGVTQTPRYLIKTRGQQVTLSCSPISGHRSVSWYQQTPGQGLQFLFEYFSETQRNKGNFPGRFSGRQFSNSRSEMNVSTLELGDSALYLCASSDGQGPLEQYFGPGTRLTVT.